This T cell receptor (beta chain) stems from a study of T cells in Graves' hyperthyroidism and ophthalmopathy. A note on this clonotype: The antigen is not known.

Regarding the study as a whole: Appearing also in blood were most of the thyroid clonotypes expanded above 0.001. Ophthalmopathy could be told apart from stable hyperthyroidism with a 13 V-J model. Model output signaled ophthalmopathy a median roughly 6 months ahead of onset.

RNA transcripts were the template for amplifying TCR beta CDR3 regions. When the TCR CDR3 underwent first-round RT-PCR, the HTBI primer set was used. MiXCR, applied by TCRdb to the multiplex PCR reads, yields one record per CDR3 protein. Of some 300,000 distinct CDR3 sequences in the sample, roughly 18% were seen once. Ophthalmopathy cases scored 3 or more on the Clinical Activity Score and 4 or more on NOSPECS grade, with duration below 3 months. Germline assignment: CDR1 SNHLY and CDR2 FYNNEI. This CDR3 is built from 16 residues. V shed 2 bases and J 7 bases; nucleotides not matched to a gene: 9. The genes are TRBV2 and TRBJ2-1; 9 nucleotides align to TRBD1. The sequence was collected from a man aged 45-65 years with Graves' ophthalmopathy. Sequenced input: blood. The CDR3 spells CASSETGTGRKNEQFF. CDR3 nucleotide sequence: TGTGCCAGCAGTGAAACCGGGACAGGGCGAAAGAATGAGCAGTTCTTC.